This is a list of T cell receptor beta chains from one sample in a study of CD8 T cells in Susac syndrome. MiXCR, run by TCRdb on the immunoSEQ multiplex PCR reads, gives a single entry per CDR3 protein. In the table there are about 110,000 distinct CDR3 sequences, 94% of which are singletons. Sequencing was performed on CD8+ T cells from PBMCs. These TCRs come from a human donor with Susac syndrome. Both conserved end residues are part of each CDR3. The D gene is left open where the match is weak. Rows give clone size only sometimes, using once, few, many, or a class for an expanded clone.

j_gene	v_gene	abundance	d_gene	CDR3nt	CDR3aa
TRBJ2-5	TRBV14	few	.	TGTGCCAGCAAGGGGGAGACCCAGTACTTC	CASKGETQYF
TRBJ2-2	TRBV7-9	.	.	TGTGCCAGCAGCTCTAAAAGGTCGAACACCGGGGAGCTGTTTTTT	CASSSKRSNTGELFF
TRBJ2-1	TRBV6-2/TRBV6-3	.	.	TGTGCCAGCAGTTCGGGGATTGGGGAGCAGTTCTTC	CASSSGIGEQFF
TRBJ2-1	TRBV7-3	once	TRBD2	TGTGCCAGCAGCTTAGAGGGAGCGGGGTACAATGAGCAGTTCTTC	CASSLEGAGYNEQFF
TRBJ2-4	TRBV20-1	.	TRBD1	TGCAGTGTTTTCGACAGGGGGCGCGGGGATCAGTACTTC	CSVFDRGRGDQYF
TRBJ1-2	TRBV9	.	.	TGTGCCAGCAGCGTAGGACAGGACGGCTACACCTTC	CASSVGQDGYTF
TRBJ2-3	TRBV9	.	.	TGTGCCAGCTCTGCGTTCCTTGATACGCAGTATTTT	CASSAFLDTQYF
TRBJ2-1	TRBV9	.	TRBD1	TGTGCCAGCAGCACCTCCGGGACAGGTTACAATGAGCAGTTCTTC	CASSTSGTGYNEQFF
TRBJ1-1	TRBV2	.	TRBD1	TGTGCCAGCATCTTACAGGGGGACACTGAAGCTTTCTTT	CASILQGDTEAFF
TRBJ1-2	TRBV13	.	.	TGTGCCAGCAGCCTCGGACAGAACTATGGCTACACCTTC	CASSLGQNYGYTF
TRBJ2-1	TRBV20-1	once	.	TGCAGTGCCAGAGGTCCCGGGACAATGAATTTCTCCTACAATGAGCAGTTCTTC	CSARGPGTMNFSYNEQFF
TRBJ1-1	TRBV2	once	.	TGTGCCAGCACCCCCGTGGCTGAAGCTTTCTTT	CASTPVAEAFF
TRBJ2-7	TRBV9	.	TRBD1	TGTGCCAGCAGCGGCCGGGACAGACCTTTTCAGCAGTACTTC	CASSGRDRPFQQYF
TRBJ2-1	TRBV20-1	once	TRBD1	TGCAGTGCTCTGGACAGGTACAATGAGCAGTTCTTC	CSALDRYNEQFF
TRBJ2-2	TRBV5-1	.	.	TGCGCCAGCAGCCCTAAGGGGTTTACGAACACCGGGGAGCTGTTTTTT	CASSPKGFTNTGELFF
TRBJ2-2	TRBV15	.	.	TGTGCCACCAGCAGAGAAGGGACCGGGGAGCTGTTTTTT	CATSREGTGELFF
TRBJ2-1	TRBV9	once	TRBD2	TGTGCCAGCAGCCCCCGCCCCGGGACTAGCGGATACAATGAGCAGTTCTTC	CASSPRPGTSGYNEQFF
TRBJ2-7	TRBV3-1	.	.	TGTGCCAGCAGCCAAGTCGGAGGACTTCGAAGGGCCCAGGGCGAGCAGTACTTC	CASSQVGGLRRAQGEQYF
TRBJ1-5	TRBV4-1	.	.	TGCGCCAGCAGTCAATCAGGGGCGAATCAGCCCCAGCATTTT	CASSQSGANQPQHF
TRBJ2-3	TRBV15	.	.	TGTGCCACCAGCAGCACAGATACGCAGTATTTT	CATSSTDTQYF
TRBJ2-5	TRBV12-3/TRBV12-4	.	TRBD1	TGTGCCAGCAGTCCAGGGGGTTCGGGTGTAAAAGCCCAGTACTTC	CASSPGGSGVKAQYF
TRBJ2-2	TRBV15	.	.	TGTGCCACCAGCAATGAGGGGAACACCGGGGAGCTGTTTTTT	CATSNEGNTGELFF
TRBJ2-5	TRBV12-3/TRBV12-4	.	.	TGTGCCAGCAGTTACTTCGGGGGCTCAGAGACCCAGTACTTC	CASSYFGGSETQYF
TRBJ1-5	TRBV2	once	TRBD1	TGTGCCAGAGGGACAGGGAAAGGCAATCAGCCCCAGCATTTT	CARGTGKGNQPQHF
TRBJ1-1	TRBV15	.	.	TGTGCCACCAGCAGGCAGGACCGGGACTACACTGAAGCTTTCTTT	CATSRQDRDYTEAFF
TRBJ2-1	TRBV29-1	.	.	TGCAGCGTTGTTTTGGACAACTCCTACAATGAGCAGTTCTTC	CSVVLDNSYNEQFF
TRBJ2-5	TRBV9	.	TRBD2	TGTGCCAGCACCCCGGGAGCGGGGGGGCAAGAGACCCAGTACTTC	CASTPGAGGQETQYF
TRBJ2-4	TRBV20-1	once	.	TGCAGTGCTAGAGACCCCCTTGGGACGGTTCAGTACTTC	CSARDPLGTVQYF
TRBJ1-2	TRBV29-1	.	.	TGCAGCGTTTACGGGGGGTATGGCTACACCTTC	CSVYGGYGYTF
TRBJ2-4	TRBV6-5	.	TRBD1	TGTGCCAGCAGTGAACAGGGGGCAAACATTCAGTACTTC	CASSEQGANIQYF
TRBJ2-2	TRBV20-1	.	.	TGCAGTGCCAAACAACAGTACCCGAACACCGGGGAGCTGTTTTTT	CSAKQQYPNTGELFF
TRBJ1-2	TRBV3-1	once	.	TGTGCCAGCAGCCAAAAGGACGGCCTTGTGGGTGGCTACACCTTC	CASSQKDGLVGGYTF